This T cell receptor beta chain emerged from a study of blood T cell repertoires in COVID-19 (TCRdb year 2020). As for the study more broadly: Samples covering the acute and convalescent phases of COVID-19 were provided by collaborators in the United States, Italy and Spain. Samples came from the ongoing ImmuneRACE study (first 160 participants) plus 1,254 subjects from 6 global collaborators. The dataset comprised deeply sampled blood TCRbeta repertoires from subjects exposed to, actively infected with, or recovered from COVID-19. The material from the prospective study consisted of cDNA or gDNA derived from T cells, B-cell-depleted T cells, or PBMCs. The repertoires were made available in a free public database intended to serve as a resource for research on the immune response to SARS-CoV-2. The sample metadata nearly always contained a de-identified subject ID, COVID-19 status, age in years and sex. Where available, HLA class I and class II types were obtained from metadata supplied by the sample provider rather than from assay-based typing.

Overall results and qualifications from the work: The quantity of clinical and demographic metadata differed by source and by participant and was supplied without curation.

Whole blood was collected in K2EDTA tubes by collaborating institutions according to the institutions' own protocols. For TCRbeta analysis, collaborators shipped samples as frozen whole blood, isolated PBMCs, or DNA extracted from either of those sample types. This clone was counted only a few times. Its antigen is unknown. No base-level quality is on record; no much larger clone is a single base apart. The immunoSEQ Assay, a bias-controlled multiplex PCR, was used to amplify TCRbeta CDR3 regions from genomic DNA. On the authors' methods: The number of nucleated cells in each sample was estimated by amplification of reference gene primers within the assay. To quantify the absolute abundance of each unique TCRbeta CDR3 rearrangement, sequence reads were collapsed and filtered. For each sample, productive Simpson clonality was calculated as the square root of Simpson's diversity index across productive rearrangements. Held by TCRdb, this immuneACCESS table contains in-frame sequences only and omits some clones. Under half of the omission traces to an unresolved V gene where checked; the cause of the rest is unknown. D and trimming come from the DNA, and the V and J calls and clone size come from that table. The sample records some 220,000 clones, 65% to 85% of which are singletons. The biggest ten clones account for roughly 5% of the sample.

The cysteine opens and the phenylalanine closes a CDR3 of 16 amino acids. Only the CDR3 DNA is retained, 48 bases long and in frame from the first base. V is shortened by 2 bases, J by 7 bases, and the region joining them spans 17 bases. The germline V gene provides CDR1 LGHNA and CDR2 YNFKEQ. The source of this sequence is a human donor in a cohort sampled during active COVID-19. The specimen was peripheral blood. The V and J genes are TRBV4-2 and TRBJ1-4; no D gene is confidently identified. The bases are TGTGCCAGCAGCCAAAGCATAACAGAGGGTAGTGAAAAACTGTTTTTT. The translation is CASSQSITEGSEKLFF.